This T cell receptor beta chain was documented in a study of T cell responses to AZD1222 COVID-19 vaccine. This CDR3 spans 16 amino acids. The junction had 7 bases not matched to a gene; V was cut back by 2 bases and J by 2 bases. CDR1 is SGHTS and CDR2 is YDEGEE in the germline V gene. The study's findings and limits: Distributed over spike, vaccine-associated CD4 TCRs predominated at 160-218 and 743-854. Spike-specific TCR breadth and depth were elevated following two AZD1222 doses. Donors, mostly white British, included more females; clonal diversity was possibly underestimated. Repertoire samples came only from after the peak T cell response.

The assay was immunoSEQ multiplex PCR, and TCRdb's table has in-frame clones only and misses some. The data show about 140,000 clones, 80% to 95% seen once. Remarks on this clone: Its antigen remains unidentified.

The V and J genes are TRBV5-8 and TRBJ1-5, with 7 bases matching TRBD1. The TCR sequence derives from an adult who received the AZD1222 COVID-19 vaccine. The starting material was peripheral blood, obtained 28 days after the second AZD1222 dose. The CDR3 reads CASSFTGRGGNQPQHF. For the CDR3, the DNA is TGTGCCAGCAGCTTCACGGGCAGGGGGGGCAATCAGCCCCAGCATTTT. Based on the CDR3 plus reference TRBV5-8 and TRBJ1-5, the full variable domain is EAGVTQSPTHLIKTRGQQATLRCSPISGHTSVYWYQQALGLGLQFLLWYDEGEERNRGNFPPRFSGRQFPNYSSELNVNALELEDSALYLCASSFTGRGGNQPQHFGDGTRLSIL.